This paragraph covers one T cell receptor beta chain sequence. The antigen is not known. The record originates from a study of pediatric ulcerative colitis. Study background: Most patients had pancolitis, and two had left-sided colitis.

The survey-level immunoSEQ assay was used. Measured with immunoSEQ multiplex PCR; TCRdb has only the in-frame clones, and not every one. This sample yields 55,000 to 65,000 clones, of which around 80% are seen a single time; roughly 5.2% belongs to the top ten. The germline CDR1 and CDR2 sequences are SNHLY and FYNNEI. CDR3 size: 17 residues. Trimming cost V 2 bases and J 1 base; bases outside gene matches: 8. Overall study findings and caveats: Rectal repertoires separated controls, mild-moderate and acute severe colitis.

The receptor was derived from a boy younger than 18 with moderate ulcerative colitis. The material sequenced was blood. The rearrangement links TRBV2 to TRBJ2-5, with 9 bases that match TRBD2. The chain's CDR3 is CASSEFGGGRVQETQYF. In nucleotides, the CDR3 is TGTGCCAGCAGTGAATTCGGTGGCGGGAGGGTCCAAGAGACCCAGTACTTC.